This T cell receptor (beta chain) came from a study of long-term antiretroviral therapy in people with HIV (dated by TCRdb to between 2021 and 2023). Background on the whole study: Collection of the earliest samples took place about a decade ahead of the 2015 WHO recommendation for immediate ART, at a time when ART was typically delayed until CD4 counts fell. From some 27 adults with confirmed HIV infection, the cohort provided 150 to 200 cryopreserved PBMC samples, gathered serially across a mean of about six years (range 1-12). No cross-contamination during QIAcube processing turned up in test extractions that ran a monoclonal T-cell line alongside 33 polyclonal samples. Eleven of the 30 participants with HIV were female. Whether ART initiation and durable HIV suppression were associated with changes in peripheral blood TRB repertoire composition and diversity was tested in a retrospective serial study. The study at large found these results: Owing to limited PBMC availability, only the TCR beta chain was sequenced, without alpha chain pairing. No data were available on ART adherence, viral resistance or therapy changes, limiting inferences about post-ART repertoire changes. Because cell numbers in pre-ART samples were limited, unsorted PBMC were profiled instead of sorted CD4+ and CD8+ T cells. CDR3 length ranges in HIV repertoires were narrower than in controls, and network structure suggested an antigen-experienced repertoire with only a slight naive shift after ART. Expanded TRB clones identified before ART initiation dominated the repertoire at all time points, although this dominance fluctuated and declined in many PLHIV after ART. Starting ART was linked to a significant rise in TRB diversity, yet even after long-term ART the diversity remained significantly lower than in transplant donor controls. The samples were dated from the mid-2000s to the late 2010s, and the ART regimens that were used may be less effective than current ART regimens.

Taken from the germline V gene, the CDR1 and CDR2 loops are SGHTA and FQGTGA. Trimming removed 4 bases from V and 1 base from J; the gene matches leave 5 bases unexplained. The CDR3, cysteine through phenylalanine, is 15 amino acids long. This entry keeps only the CDR3 DNA: 45 bases, framed from base 1. As for this clone: This receptor's antigen is unknown. No base-level quality is on record; no much larger clone is a single base apart.

The immunoSEQ hsTCRB v3.0 assay was used at survey level resolution to sequence the TRB variable region. A depth of about 40,000-55,000 T-cell genomes per sample was targeted for TRB sequencing. TRB libraries were pooled and sequenced on an Illumina MiSeq using a v3 150-cycle kit. The authors' pipeline ran thus. Repertoire analysis was run in R within a reproducible Nextflow workflow that covered QC, data transformation and analysis. LymphoSeq2, an R package for exploring AIRR-Seq data, was used to implement the custom analyses. Several samples that yielded fewer than 5000 total TRB sequences were excluded, so that around 190 HIV repertoires were analyzed. Among the roughly 200 retained HIV repertoires, 59 were collected before ART initiation and under 150 after ART initiation. Repertoires were downsampled to 5000 TRB nucleotide sequences, with summary statistics averaged over 100 downsampling iterations. TRB sequences were retained for analysis only if CDR3 regions of at least seven amino acids were present. Two measures captured diversity: a Shannon entropy-derived clonality score and the Gini coefficient. Repertoire networks linked the top 5000 CDR3 amino acid sequences whenever two sequences differed by an edit distance of one. Antigen specificity groups and MHC restriction were predicted for TRB CDR3 amino acid sequences with GLIPH2. CDR3 amino acid sequences were matched against VDJdb and McPAS-TCR to flag known CMV, EBV, HIV or tissue antigen associations. Pre-ART, post-ART and control groups were compared with Wilcoxon signed-rank tests and Holm-Bonferroni correction. TCRdb limited this immuneACCESS table to in-frame rearrangements with V and J called. A share of clones is missing; checked studies link under half to unresolved V genes, and the rest is unexplained. The V and J calls and clone size are taken from that table; D and trimming were inferred from the DNA. Within this sample are 20,000 or so clones, with about 80% of them counted one time only. 4.3% of the sample is held by the ten biggest clonotypes.

Participants were included only if at least one PBMC sample before ART initiation and at least two post-ART samples were available. Every participant with HIV received treatment in the United States of America. Before DNA extraction, cryopreserved samples of about 1-11 million PBMC were thawed and then washed. At the time of the earliest PBMC sample for each participant with HIV, ages ranged from 23 to 54 years. PBMC samples were contributed by each participant from 1-4 timepoints before ART initiation and 2-8 timepoints after ART initiation, with a median of 7 samples. Serial HIV viral load, CD4+ T-cell count, ART history and demographic data were obtained for every participant. A Qiagen kit on a QIAcube was used to extract genomic DNA from unsorted PBMC, with samples processed in batches of 12.

The receptor comes from a young man with HIV. This receptor chain uses TRBV7-3 and TRBJ2-3, with 7 junctional bases fitting TRBD2. The material was unsorted PBMCs, obtained around 5.9 years after starting antiretroviral therapy. CDR3 protein: CASSSAAGGTDTQYF. Read as DNA, the sequence is TGTGCCAGCAGCTCAGCGGCGGGGGGCACAGATACGCAGTATTTT.